The T cell receptor (beta chain) described here comes from a study of blood T cell repertoires in COVID-19. For the study at large: The cDNA or gDNA used as material had been derived from T cells, B-cell-depleted T cells, or PBMCs.

Per the original data handling: Reference gene primer amplification gave estimated nucleated cell counts. Method: immunoSEQ multiplex PCR; TCRdb's copy keeps in-frame clones and lacks some. V and J calls and clone size are given by that table; D and trimming were obtained from the DNA. Here the sample spans 160,000 or so clones, approximately 86% being singletons. Specimen: peripheral blood. The TCR was taken from a woman in her 70s with acute or convalescent COVID-19.

The CDR3 sequence: CASSYDRGRGYLDSNQPQHF. DNA for the CDR3: TGTGCCAGCAGTTACGATAGGGGAAGGGGGTACTTGGATAGCAATCAGCCCCAGCATTTT. V gene TRBV6-2 or TRBV6-3 combines with J gene TRBJ1-5; the D gene is possibly TRBD1 (6 bases). Trimming left V 2 bases short and J 0 bases short, with 23 bases between. The CDR3 covers 20 residues. Looked up from germline, CDR1 is MNHEY and CDR2 is SVGEGT.